The source of this T cell receptor beta chain is a study of blood T cell repertoires in COVID-19. The wider study: Spain, Italy and the United States supplied samples that represented acute and convalescent COVID-19.

V shed 0 bases and J 4 bases; nucleotides not matched to a gene: 4. Germline CDR1 reads GTSNPN; CDR2 reads SVGIG (reference sequence). There are 16 residues in the CDR3. Original processing notes: From reference gene primer amplification, estimates of nucleated cell counts were derived. Measured with immunoSEQ multiplex PCR; TCRdb has only the in-frame clones, and not every one. The V and J calls and clone size come from that table; D and trimming were worked out from the DNA. The sample contains about 350,000 clones, about 86% of which appear only once. The clonotype originates from a woman aged 55-69 years with COVID-19, enrolled during active disease. The material sequenced was peripheral blood. The chain recombines TRBV30 with TRBJ2-1; 12 nucleotides align to TRBD2. The CDR3 DNA reads as TGTGCCTGGAGTGTACTCGGACTAGCGGGGTACAATGAGCAGTTCTTC. It specifies CAWSVLGLAGYNEQFF. The full variable domain, its missing parts supplied by reference TRBV30 and TRBJ2-1, is SQTIHQWPATLVQPVGSPLSLECTVEGTSNPNLYWYRQAAGRGLQLLFYSVGIGQISSEVPQNLSASRPQDRQFILSSKKLLLSDSGFYLCAWSVLGLAGYNEQFFGPGTRLTVL.